The clone carrying this TCR beta chain has a handful of counts. Germline V CDR1 and CDR2: DFQATT, SNEGSKA (reference sequence). V dropped 0 bases and J dropped 6; count of bases not matched to a gene: 13. CDR3 length equals 17 residues. The record originates from a study of T cells after yellow fever vaccination. Study-wide findings and caveats: Reappearing after the booster were most of the clones from primary vaccination (96% CD4, approximately 85% CD8).

A universal primer site and UMIs were added as TCR cDNA was made by 5'RACE template switching. Via MiXCR, TCRdb re-called the 5' RACE reads, giving one row per CDR3 protein. The sample lists tens of thousands of distinct CDR3 sequences; approximately 6.6% were seen once. Specimen: CD8+ T cells not binding an NS4B(214-222) dextramer, sorted from PBMCs, collected roughly 47 days after the first yellow fever vaccination. This rearrangement joins TRBV20-1 to TRBJ2-1; 8 positions match TRBD2. This clonotype was obtained from a man in his late teens or twenties who received the YFV17D yellow fever vaccine. The chain's CDR3 is CSARDTRGAPSRNEQFF. CDR3 DNA: TGCAGTGCTAGAGATACGCGGGGGGCCCCCTCCCGCAATGAGCAGTTCTTC.